Following are 12 T cell receptor beta chains from one sample sequenced in a study of CD8+ T cells in alopecia areata. Sequencing used cDNA as its template, made by extracting RNA and reverse transcribing it. Sequenced by immunoSEQ multiplex PCR; TCRdb stores in-frame clones only, minus some. The sample consists of about 200,000 clones, more than 55% of them appearing once. The sequenced sample consisted of CD8+ T cells sorted from blood. The receptors derive from a human donor in good health.

This clone was counted only a few times. The chain employs TRBV14 and TRBJ2-7; D is possibly TRBD1 (6 bases). Germline values: CDR1 SGHDN, CDR2 FVKESK. The CDR3 is 16 residues long. V lost 3 bases to trimming and J lost 3 bases, with 18 bases between them. Here the CDR3 reads CASSHYTGPRGYEQYF. DNA of the CDR3: TGTGCCAGCAGCCATTATACAGGCCCCAGGGGCTACGAGCAGTACTTC.

This rearrangement joins TRBV2 to TRBJ2-1; TRBD2 matches at 8 bases. The V gene's germline CDR1 is SNHLY and CDR2 FYNNEI. V was clipped by 6 bases and J by 2 bases; unmatched bases: 9. This CDR3 spans 16 amino acids. Written as DNA, the CDR3 is TGTGCCAGCAGCCACATTACGGGGGGGGCCTACAATGAGCAGTTCTTC. This sequence encodes CASSHITGGAYNEQFF.

The chain joins TRBV5-1 to TRBJ2-7; the D gene could be TRBD1 or TRBD2 (5 bases each). Per germline, CDR1 SGHRS and CDR2 YFSETQ. Trimming pared 3 bases from V and 3 bases from J, leaving 16 bases between. This CDR3 comprises 15 residues. As DNA, the CDR3 is TGCGCCAGCAGCTGGACCGGGGCACTAAGCTACGAGCAGTACTTC. Amino acid sequence: CASSWTGALSYEQYF.

This chain connects TRBV28 to TRBJ2-5; possibly TRBD1 for D (5 bases). The CDR3 totals 12 residues. The germline CDR1 and CDR2 sequences are MDHEN and SYDVKM. V was cut by 7 bases and J by 4 bases, with 10 bases left in between. The CDR3, as DNA: TGTGCCAGCAAGGGGTCGGGAGAGACCCAGTACTTC. Protein sequence: CASKGSGETQYF.

The chain employs TRBV25-1 and TRBJ1-6; D remains unclear. V was shortened by 3 bases and J by 8 bases, with 14 bases between the two germline ends. CDR3 length: 15 amino acids. CDR1 MGHDK and CDR2 SYGVNS come from the germline V gene. DNA of the CDR3: TGTGCCAGCAGTGATACCGTTATGTTTGATTCACCCCTCCACTTT. It is translated as CASSDTVMFDSPLHF.

This chain links TRBV27 with TRBJ2-5; the D call may be TRBD1 or TRBD2 (5 bases each). With 8 bases removed from V and 3 bases from J, the gap between germline ends came to 13 bases. Per the germline V gene, CDR1 is MNHEY and CDR2 is SMNVEV (reference sequence). The CDR3 loop spans 13 amino acids. CDR3 in DNA: TGTGCCAGCGGCCCCGGGACGGAAGAGACCCAGTACTTC. Its translation is CASGPGTEETQYF.

This clone was observed a handful of times. The genes are TRBV29-1 and TRBJ2-7; the D gene is possibly TRBD1 (6 bases). Germline CDR1 reads SQVTM; CDR2 reads ANQGSEA. This CDR3 contains 14 residues. V was trimmed by 2 bases and J by 4 bases, leaving 15 bases between them. The CDR3: CSVEWTDKPYEQYF. CDR3 in DNA: TGCAGCGTTGAATGGACAGATAAACCTTACGAGCAGTACTTC.

The chain uses TRBV15 and TRBJ2-7; D gene uncertain. This CDR3 region has 10 residues. V lost 2 bases and J 4 bases, leaving 0 bases between the germline ends. Germline CDR1 LNHNV, CDR2 YYDKDF (reference sequence). The CDR3 nucleotides are TGTGCCACCAGCAGATACGAGCAGTACTTC. Translation gives CATSRYEQYF.

A few counts support this clone. The rearrangement links TRBV15 to TRBJ1-5; tentatively, D is TRBD1 (5 bases). The germline V and J ends were trimmed by 7 bases and 3 bases, with 13 bases remaining between them. The CDR3 is 14 amino acids. Per germline, CDR1 LNHNV and CDR2 YYDKDF (reference sequence). The CDR3 is CATNRLGANQPQHF. Here the CDR3 DNA reads TGTGCCACCAACCGGCTAGGGGCCAATCAGCCCCAGCATTTT.

The genes are TRBV9 and TRBJ1-6, with D possibly matching TRBD1 (5 bases). Germline CDR1 is SGDLS and CDR2 is YYNGEE. The germline V and J ends were trimmed by 3 bases and 5 bases, with 18 bases remaining between them. There are 17 residues in the CDR3. The CDR3 loop reads CASSAGWEAMDNSPLHF. DNA for the CDR3: TGTGCCAGCAGCGCAGGGTGGGAGGCCATGGATAATTCACCCCTCCACTTT.

This clone was seen more than once but under ten times. In DNA form, the CDR3 reads TGCGCCAGCAGCCAACGGGGACAGGGGGACACTGAAGCTTTCTTT. Its protein product is CASSQRGQGDTEAFF. This chain links TRBV4-1 with TRBJ1-1; 11 bases line up with TRBD1. This CDR3 contains 15 residues. V shed 2 bases and J 3 bases; nucleotides not matched to a gene: 2. Germline CDR1 and CDR2: MGHRA and YSYEKL.

This chain joins TRBV29-1 and TRBJ1-1; 7 nucleotides match TRBD1. CDR3 size: 16 residues. Germline V gene data show CDR1 as SQVTM and CDR2 as ANQGSEA. The J segment lost 0 bases and the V segment lost 7 bases, leaving 14 bases of the junction unmatched. CDR3 DNA sequence: TGCAGCGACGGGAGGCAGGGGGGACATCTGAACACTGAAGCTTTCTTT. Its protein product is CSDGRQGGHLNTEAFF.